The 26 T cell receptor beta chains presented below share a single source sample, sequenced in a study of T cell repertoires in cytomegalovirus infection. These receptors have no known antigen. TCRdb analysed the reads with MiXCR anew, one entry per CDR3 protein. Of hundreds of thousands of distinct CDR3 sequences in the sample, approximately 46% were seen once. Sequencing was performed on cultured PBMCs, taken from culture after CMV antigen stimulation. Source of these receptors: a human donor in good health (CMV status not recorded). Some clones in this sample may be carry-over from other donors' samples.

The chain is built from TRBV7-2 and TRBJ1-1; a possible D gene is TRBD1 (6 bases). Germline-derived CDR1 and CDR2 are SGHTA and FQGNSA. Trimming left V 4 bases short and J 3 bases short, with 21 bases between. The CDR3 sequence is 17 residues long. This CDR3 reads CASSSFGDKGYYTEAFF. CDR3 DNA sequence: TGTGCCAGCAGCTCCTTCGGGGACAAGGGTTATTACACTGAAGCTTTCTTT. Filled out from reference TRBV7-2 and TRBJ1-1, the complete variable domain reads GAGVSQSPSNKVTEKGKDVELRCDPISGHTALYWYRQSLGQGLEFLIYFQGNSAPDKSGLPSDRFSAERTGGSVSTLTIQRTQQEDSAVYLCASSSFGDKGYYTEAFFGQGTRLTVV.

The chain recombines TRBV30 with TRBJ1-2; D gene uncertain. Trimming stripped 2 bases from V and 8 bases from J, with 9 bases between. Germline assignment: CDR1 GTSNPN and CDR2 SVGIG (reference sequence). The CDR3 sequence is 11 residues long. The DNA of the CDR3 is TGTGCCTGGAGTCGGGCGAGAGGCTACACCTTC. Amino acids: CAWSRARGYTF.

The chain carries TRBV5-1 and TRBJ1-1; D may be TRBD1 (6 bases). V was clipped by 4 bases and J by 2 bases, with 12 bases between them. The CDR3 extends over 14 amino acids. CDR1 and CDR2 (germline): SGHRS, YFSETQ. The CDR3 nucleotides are TGCGCCAGCAGCGTCAGGGGTGAAAACACTGAAGCTTTCTTT. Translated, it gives CASSVRGENTEAFF.

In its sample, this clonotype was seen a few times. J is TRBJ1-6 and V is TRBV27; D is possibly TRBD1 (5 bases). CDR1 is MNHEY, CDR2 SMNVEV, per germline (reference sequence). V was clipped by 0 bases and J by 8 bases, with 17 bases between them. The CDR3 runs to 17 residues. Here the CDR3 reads CASSLSSGNRGDSPLHF. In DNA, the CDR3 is TGTGCCAGCAGTTTATCGTCAGGGAACCGCGGGGATTCACCCCTCCACTTT.

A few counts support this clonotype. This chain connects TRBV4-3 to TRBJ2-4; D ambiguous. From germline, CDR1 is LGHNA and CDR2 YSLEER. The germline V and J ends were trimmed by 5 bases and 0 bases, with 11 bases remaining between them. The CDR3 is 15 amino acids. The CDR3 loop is CASSKTNLAKNIQYF. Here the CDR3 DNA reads TGCGCCAGCAGCAAGACAAATCTAGCCAAAAACATTCAGTACTTC.

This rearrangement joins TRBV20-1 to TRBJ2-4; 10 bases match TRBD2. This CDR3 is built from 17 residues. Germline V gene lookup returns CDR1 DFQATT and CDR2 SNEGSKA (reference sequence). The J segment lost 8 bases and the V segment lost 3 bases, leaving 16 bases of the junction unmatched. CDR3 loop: CSASPVRLAGEGDIQYF. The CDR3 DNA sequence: TGCAGTGCTAGCCCGGTTCGTCTAGCGGGAGAGGGGGACATTCAGTACTTC.

The CDR3 loop is CATSRLDRAFNTGELFF. CDR3 in DNA: TGTGCCACCAGCAGACTGGACAGGGCGTTTAACACCGGGGAGCTGTTTTTT. V is TRBV15 and J is TRBJ2-2; 8 bases agree with TRBD1. Germline loops: CDR1 LNHNV, CDR2 YYDKDF (reference sequence). The CDR3 totals 17 residues. J lost 2 bases, V lost 2 bases, and 7 bases had no gene match.

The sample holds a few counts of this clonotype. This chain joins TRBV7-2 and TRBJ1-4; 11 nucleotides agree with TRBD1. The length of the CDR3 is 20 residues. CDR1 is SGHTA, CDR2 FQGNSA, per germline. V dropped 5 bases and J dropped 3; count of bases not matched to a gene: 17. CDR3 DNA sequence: TGTGCCAGCAGCCACCGAAGGAGGACAGGGGGCGCTATGGCTAATGAAAAACTGTTTTTT. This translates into CASSHRRRTGGAMANEKLFF.

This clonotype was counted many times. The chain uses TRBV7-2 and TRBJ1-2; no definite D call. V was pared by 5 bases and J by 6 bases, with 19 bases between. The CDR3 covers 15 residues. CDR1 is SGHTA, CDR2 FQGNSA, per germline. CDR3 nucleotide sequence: TGTGCCAGCAGCGCCTGGTCCAATTCGCGAGATGGCTACACCTTC. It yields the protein CASSAWSNSRDGYTF.

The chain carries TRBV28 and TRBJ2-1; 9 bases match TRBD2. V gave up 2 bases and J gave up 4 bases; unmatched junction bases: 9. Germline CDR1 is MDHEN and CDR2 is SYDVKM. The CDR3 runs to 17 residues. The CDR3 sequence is CASSLHLSGRLYNEQFF. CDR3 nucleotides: TGTGCCAGCAGTTTACACCTCAGCGGGAGGCTTTACAATGAGCAGTTCTTC.

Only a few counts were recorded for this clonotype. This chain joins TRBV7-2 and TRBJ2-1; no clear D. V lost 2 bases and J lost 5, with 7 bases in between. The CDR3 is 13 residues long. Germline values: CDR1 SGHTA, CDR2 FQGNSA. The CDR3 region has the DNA TGTGCCAGCAGCTTATTGCGCGACAATGAGCAGTTCTTC. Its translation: CASSLLRDNEQFF.

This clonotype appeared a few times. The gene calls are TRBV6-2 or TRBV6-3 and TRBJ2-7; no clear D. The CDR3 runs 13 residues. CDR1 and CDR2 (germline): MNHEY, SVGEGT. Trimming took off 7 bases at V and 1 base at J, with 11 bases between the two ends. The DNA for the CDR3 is TGTGCCAGCAACCGACACGGATCCTACGAGCAGTACTTC. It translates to CASNRHGSYEQYF.

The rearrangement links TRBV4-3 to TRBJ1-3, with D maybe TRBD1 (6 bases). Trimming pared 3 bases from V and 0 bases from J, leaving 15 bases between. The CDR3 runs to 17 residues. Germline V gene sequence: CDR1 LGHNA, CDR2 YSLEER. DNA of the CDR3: TGCGCCAGCAGCCACCGGGACACCAAAGTCTCTGGAAACACCATATATTTT. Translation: CASSHRDTKVSGNTIYF.

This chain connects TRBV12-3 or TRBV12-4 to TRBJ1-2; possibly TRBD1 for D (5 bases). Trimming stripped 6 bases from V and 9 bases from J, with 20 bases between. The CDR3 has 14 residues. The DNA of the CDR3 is TGTGCCAGCAGCCGACCCGGGGGGGGGACGAGCTACACCTTC. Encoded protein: CASSRPGGGTSYTF.

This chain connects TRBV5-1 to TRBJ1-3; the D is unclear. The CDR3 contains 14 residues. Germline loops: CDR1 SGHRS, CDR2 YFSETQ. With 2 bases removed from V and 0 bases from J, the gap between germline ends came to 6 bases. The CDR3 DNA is TGCGCCAGCAGCTTCGAGAGCTCTGGAAACACCATATATTTT. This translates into CASSFESSGNTIYF.

The CDR3 here is CASSESGARTDTQYF. Here the CDR3 DNA reads TGTGCCAGCAGTGAATCGGGGGCCCGCACAGATACGCAGTATTTT. The chain recombines TRBV6-1 with TRBJ2-3, with D possibly being TRBD1 or TRBD2 (6 bases each). CDR3 length: 15 amino acids. Germline V gene lookup returns CDR1 MNHNS and CDR2 SASEGT. Between the trimmed V and J ends, which lost 2 bases and 1 base, there was a span of 10 bases.

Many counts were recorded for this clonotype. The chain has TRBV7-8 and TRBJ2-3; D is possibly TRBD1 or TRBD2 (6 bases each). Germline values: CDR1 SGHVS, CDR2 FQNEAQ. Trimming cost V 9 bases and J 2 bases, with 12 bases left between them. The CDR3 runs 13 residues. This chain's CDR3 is CASSRGPTDTQYF. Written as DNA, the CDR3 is TGTGCCAGTTCCCGGGGGCCCACAGATACGCAGTATTTT.

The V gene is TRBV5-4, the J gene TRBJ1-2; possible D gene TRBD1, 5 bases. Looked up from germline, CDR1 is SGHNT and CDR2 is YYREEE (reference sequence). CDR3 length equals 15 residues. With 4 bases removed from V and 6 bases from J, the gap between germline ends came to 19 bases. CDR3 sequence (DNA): TGTGCCAGCAGCCAAGGTCGTTCCGGGGGAGATGGCTACACCTTC. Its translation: CASSQGRSGGDGYTF. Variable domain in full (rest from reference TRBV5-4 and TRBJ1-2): ETGVTQSPTHLIKTRGQQVTLRCSSQSGHNTVSWYQQALGQGPQFIFQYYREEENGRGNFPPRFSGLQFPNYSSELNVNALELDDSALYLCASSQGRSGGDGYTFGSGTRLTVV.

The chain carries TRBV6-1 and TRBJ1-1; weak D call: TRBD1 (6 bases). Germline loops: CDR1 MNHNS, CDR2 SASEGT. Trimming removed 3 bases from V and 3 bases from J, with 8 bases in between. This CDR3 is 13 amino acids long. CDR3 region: CASSEGADTEAFF. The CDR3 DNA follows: TGTGCCAGCAGTGAGGGGGCAGACACTGAAGCTTTCTTT.

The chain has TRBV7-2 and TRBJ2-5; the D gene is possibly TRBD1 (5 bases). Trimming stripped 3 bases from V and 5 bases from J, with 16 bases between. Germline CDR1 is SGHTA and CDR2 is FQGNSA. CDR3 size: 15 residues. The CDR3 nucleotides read TGTGCCAGCAGCTTGATCGTCGGACAACAGGAGACCCAGTACTTC. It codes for CASSLIVGQQETQYF.

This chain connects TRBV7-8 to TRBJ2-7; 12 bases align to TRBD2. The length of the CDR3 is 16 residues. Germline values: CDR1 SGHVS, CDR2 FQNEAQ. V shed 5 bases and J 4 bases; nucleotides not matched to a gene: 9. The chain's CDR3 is CASSPKRLAGVYEQYF. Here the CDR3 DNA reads TGTGCCAGCAGCCCCAAAAGACTAGCGGGAGTGTACGAGCAGTACTTC.

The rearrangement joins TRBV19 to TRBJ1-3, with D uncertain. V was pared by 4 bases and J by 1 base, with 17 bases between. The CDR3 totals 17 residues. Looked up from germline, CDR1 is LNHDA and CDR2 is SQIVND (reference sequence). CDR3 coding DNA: TGTGCCAGTAGTAGTATCACGGAGTGGGCATCTGGAAACACCATATATTTT. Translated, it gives CASSSITEWASGNTIYF.

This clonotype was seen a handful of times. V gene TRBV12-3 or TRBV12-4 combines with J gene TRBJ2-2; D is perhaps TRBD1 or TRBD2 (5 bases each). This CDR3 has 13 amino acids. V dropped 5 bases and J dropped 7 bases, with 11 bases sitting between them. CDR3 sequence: CASSPGAVGELFF. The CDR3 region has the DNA TGTGCCAGCAGTCCCGGGGCTGTCGGGGAGCTGTTTTTT.

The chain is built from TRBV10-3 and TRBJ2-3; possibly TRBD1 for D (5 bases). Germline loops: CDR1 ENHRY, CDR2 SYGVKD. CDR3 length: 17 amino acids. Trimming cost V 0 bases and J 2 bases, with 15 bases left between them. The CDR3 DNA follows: TGTGCCATCAGTGAGTCTCGTGGGGCCCCTACCACAGATACGCAGTATTTT. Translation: CAISESRGAPTTDTQYF.

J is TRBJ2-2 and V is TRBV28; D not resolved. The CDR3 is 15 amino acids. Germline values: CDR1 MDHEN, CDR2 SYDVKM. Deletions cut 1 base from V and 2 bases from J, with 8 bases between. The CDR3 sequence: CASSLSWLNTGELFF. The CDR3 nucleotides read TGTGCCAGCAGTTTATCCTGGCTCAACACCGGGGAGCTGTTTTTT.

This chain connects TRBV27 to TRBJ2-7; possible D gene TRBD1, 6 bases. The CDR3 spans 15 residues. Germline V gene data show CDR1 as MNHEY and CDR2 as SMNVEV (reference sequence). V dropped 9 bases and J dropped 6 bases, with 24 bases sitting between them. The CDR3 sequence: CASPIRQACCGEQYF. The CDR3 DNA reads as TGTGCCAGTCCAATTCGACAGGCTTGTTGTGGCGAGCAGTACTTC.